A selection of T cell receptor beta chains follows, all from one sample in a study of cytomegalovirus exposure and HLA in healthy donors. Profiling relied on immunoSEQ multiplex PCR, and the TCRdb table lists in-frame clones only, not all of them. Found here are 150,000 to 200,000 clones, 84% of them singletons; the top ten hold 4.8%. Sequencing was carried out using PBMCs. Receptors originate from a young man in good health and CMV-seronegative. Both conserved end residues are part of each CDR3. A D gene is named only where the DNA matches it firmly. Clone size is given for some rows only: seen once, a few or many times, or a class if the clone is expanded.

.	TRBV13	TRBJ1-2	TRBD1	16	CASSLGRQGANYGYTF	TGTGCCAGCAGCTTAGGGAGACAGGGCGCTAACTATGGCTACACCTTC
.	TRBV27	TRBJ1-2	.	15	CASSPTNTGIRGYTF	TGTGCCAGCAGTCCCACAAATACAGGGATTCGGGGCTACACCTTC
.	TRBV6-5	TRBJ2-7	TRBD2	14	CASSGTRIIYEQYF	TGTGCCAGCAGCGGGACTAGAATCATCTACGAGCAGTACTTC
.	TRBV4-3	TRBJ1-3	TRBD1	16	CASSPRDRVLGNTIYF	TGCGCCAGCAGCCCCCGGGACAGGGTCCTTGGAAACACCATATATTTT
.	TRBV19	TRBJ2-3	TRBD2	16	CASSIIGAGIPDTQYF	TGTGCCAGTAGTATAATCGGAGCGGGGATACCAGATACGCAGTATTTT
.	TRBV27	TRBJ2-7	.	12	CASSPPGVHQYF	TGTGCCAGCAGTCCCCCCGGGGTCCATCAGTACTTC
.	TRBV19	TRBJ1-2	.	12	CASREGYQGYTF	TGTGCCAGTAGGGAGGGATACCAAGGCTACACCTTC
.	TRBV5-5	TRBJ1-5	TRBD1	17	CASSLEGSRGLNQPQHF	TGTGCCAGCAGCTTGGAGGGGAGTAGGGGGCTGAATCAGCCCCAGCATTTT
.	TRBV7-6	TRBJ2-6	.	17	CASSLGGGASGANVLTF	TGTGCCAGCAGCTTAGGGGGGGGCGCCTCTGGGGCCAACGTCCTGACTTTC
.	TRBV19	TRBJ2-5	TRBD2	16	CASSIRLAVSQETQYF	TGTGCCAGTAGTATTCGACTAGCGGTGTCCCAAGAGACCCAGTACTTC
.	TRBV28	TRBJ2-5	.	13	CASSLGGRETQYF	TGTGCCAGCAGTTTAGGGGGGAGAGAGACCCAGTACTTC
.	TRBV2	TRBJ2-7	TRBD1	15	CASSDRTGEHYEQYF	TGTGCCAGCAGCGATCGGACAGGGGAACACTACGAGCAGTACTTC
.	TRBV7-2	TRBJ2-3	.	12	CASSTITDTQYF	TGTGCCAGCAGCACTATCACAGATACGCAGTATTTT
few	TRBV18	TRBJ2-5	TRBD1	14	CASSATGGRETQYF	TGTGCCAGCTCAGCTACAGGGGGCCGAGAGACCCAGTACTTC
.	TRBV19	TRBJ2-2	TRBD1	14	CASSRTGNTGELFF	TGTGCCAGTAGCCGGACAGGGAACACCGGGGAGCTGTTTTTT
.	TRBV19	TRBJ2-2	TRBD2	16	CASKGPGGTNTGELFF	TGTGCCAGTAAGGGCCCGGGGGGTACGAACACCGGGGAGCTGTTTTTT
.	TRBV7-3	TRBJ1-2	TRBD1	14	CASSSQGQGYGYTF	TGTGCCAGCAGCTCCCAAGGACAGGGCTATGGCTACACCTTC
.	TRBV18	TRBJ1-4	.	16	CASSRAATVKNEKLFF	TGTGCCAGCTCACGCGCTGCAACAGTAAAGAATGAAAAACTGTTTTTT
.	TRBV6-5	TRBJ1-2	.	14	CASSYSAGNYGYTF	TGTGCCAGCAGTTACTCGGCGGGAAACTATGGCTACACCTTC
.	TRBV12-5	TRBJ1-2	.	14	CASGPGGTNYGYTF	TGTGCTAGTGGTCCGGGGGGCACTAACTATGGCTACACCTTC
.	TRBV14	TRBJ2-1	TRBD2	14	CASRQDGEGNEQFF	TGTGCCAGCAGACAAGACGGGGAGGGGAATGAGCAGTTCTTC
.	TRBV4-1	TRBJ2-3	TRBD2	17	CASSLGSSGASTDTQYF	TGCGCCAGCAGTCTAGGGTCTAGCGGGGCGAGCACAGATACGCAGTATTTT
few	TRBV12-5	TRBJ1-1	.	16	CASGLVRTAVDTEAFF	TGTGCTAGTGGTTTGGTACGAACAGCGGTAGACACTGAAGCTTTCTTT
.	TRBV15	TRBJ2-1	TRBD2	16	CATSRAGTSGVNEQFF	TGTGCCACCAGCAGAGCCGGGACTAGCGGGGTGAATGAGCAGTTCTTC
.	TRBV4-1	TRBJ2-1	TRBD2	16	CASSGVGVAGDYEQFF	TGCGCCAGCAGTGGGGTTGGGGTAGCGGGAGACTATGAGCAGTTCTTC
.	TRBV29-1	TRBJ2-5	TRBD1	12	CSEQGAGETQYF	TGCAGCGAGCAGGGGGCGGGGGAGACCCAGTACTTC
.	TRBV23-1	TRBJ1-5	.	16	CASSQSRRVGNQPQHF	TGCGCCAGCAGTCAATCACGGAGGGTTGGCAATCAGCCCCAGCATTTT
.	TRBV28	TRBJ2-7	.	14	CASSFRSKSYEQYF	TGTGCCAGCAGTTTCCGGAGTAAATCCTACGAGCAGTACTTC
.	TRBV27	TRBJ2-1	TRBD2	15	CASSLQREWVNEQFF	TGTGCCAGCAGTTTACAGCGGGAGTGGGTCAATGAGCAGTTCTTC
.	TRBV27	TRBJ2-1	TRBD2	16	CASSLGAGGPYNEQFF	TGTGCCAGCAGTTTGGGAGCGGGGGGGCCCTACAATGAGCAGTTCTTC
.	TRBV21-1	TRBJ1-1	.	15	CASSKGGTGNTEAFF	TGTGCCAGCAGCAAAGGGGGGACAGGGAACACTGAAGCTTTCTTT
.	TRBV6-5	TRBJ1-6	.	14	CASSYFWGISPLHF	TGTGCCAGCAGTTACTTCTGGGGCATCTCACCCCTCCACTTT
.	TRBV11-2	TRBJ2-5	TRBD2	14	CASSGRLAGIGQYF	TGTGCCAGCAGCGGTCGGCTAGCGGGGATAGGCCAGTACTTC
.	TRBV12-5	TRBJ2-7	.	15	CASPDGAGAPYEQYF	TGTGCTAGTCCAGACGGGGCGGGGGCTCCCTACGAGCAGTACTTC
.	TRBV5-1	TRBJ2-2	TRBD1	16	CASSSHDRAGTGELFF	TGCGCCAGCAGCTCCCACGACAGGGCGGGCACCGGGGAGCTGTTTTTT
.	TRBV28	TRBJ2-1	TRBD1	14	CASSLGTAYNEQFF	TGTGCCAGCAGTTTAGGGACAGCCTACAATGAGCAGTTCTTC
.	TRBV7-8	TRBJ2-1	.	14	CASSLGASGNEQFF	TGTGCCAGCAGCTTAGGGGCTTCGGGAAATGAGCAGTTCTTC
.	TRBV5-1	TRBJ1-2	.	15	CASSPSQGAGYGYTF	TGCGCCAGCAGCCCTTCTCAGGGTGCTGGCTATGGCTACACCTTC
.	TRBV19	TRBJ1-5	.	15	CASKERPGGNQPQHF	TGTGCCAGTAAGGAACGGCCTGGCGGTAATCAGCCCCAGCATTTT
.	TRBV11-2	TRBJ1-5	.	16	CASSSPAGAGHQPQHF	TGTGCCAGCAGCTCACCTGCTGGGGCAGGGCACCAGCCCCAGCATTTT
once	TRBV4-2	TRBJ2-7	TRBD1	14	CASSQTGSSYEQYF	TGTGCCAGCAGCCAGACAGGGAGCTCCTACGAGCAGTACTTC